The 24 T cell receptor beta chains presented below share a single source sample, sequenced in a study of cytomegalovirus exposure and HLA in healthy donors. The study ran its PCR with 60 Vbeta and 13 Jbeta primers. Sequenced by immunoSEQ multiplex PCR; TCRdb stores in-frame clones only, minus some. The table records about 130,000 clones, around 74% of them present only once. The sequenced sample consisted of PBMCs. These receptors were collected from a man aged 18 to 30 in good health and CMV-seropositive.

The CDR3 coding sequence is TGTGCCAGCAAACGAGCGGTTTCCTACGAGCAGTACTTC. Amino acids: CASKRAVSYEQYF. V and J are TRBV27 and TRBJ2-7; perhaps TRBD2 as D (5 bases). The CDR3 totals 13 residues. V lost 7 bases, J lost 1 base, and 11 bases lay in between. Germline CDR1 and CDR2: MNHEY and SMNVEV (reference sequence).

Only a few counts were recorded for this clone. This chain uses TRBV5-1 with TRBJ2-7; TRBD1 aligns across 7 bases. The V gene end was trimmed by 3 bases and the J gene end by 3 bases; junction bases not matched to a gene: 6. In germline, CDR1 is SGHRS, CDR2 YFSETQ. This CDR3 spans 14 amino acids. This CDR3 is CASSSGQENYEQYF. CDR3 bases: TGCGCCAGCAGCTCTGGACAGGAGAACTACGAGCAGTACTTC.

The genes are TRBV19 and TRBJ2-7; tentative D call: TRBD1 (6 bases). The CDR3 has 13 residues. Germline V gene lookup returns CDR1 LNHDA and CDR2 SQIVND (reference sequence). V was cut by 6 bases and J by 3 bases, with 12 bases left in between. CDR3 DNA: TGTGCCAGTAGACAGGGTGGTAGCTACGAGCAGTACTTC. Its protein product is CASRQGGSYEQYF.

The V and J genes are TRBV7-8 and TRBJ1-1, with D maybe TRBD1 (5 bases). Germline V CDR1 and CDR2: SGHVS, FQNEAQ. The length of the CDR3 is 13 residues. Trimming removed 3 bases at V and 1 base at J, with 6 bases between. The CDR3 reads CASSFQGNTEAFF. The CDR3 DNA follows: TGTGCCAGCAGCTTTCAGGGGAACACTGAAGCTTTCTTT.

The CDR3 loop reads CASSLYLPSLGGNTGELFF. The CDR3, as DNA: TGTGCCAGCAGTTTATACCTCCCAAGCCTGGGAGGGAACACCGGGGAGCTGTTTTTT. The V and J genes are TRBV27 and TRBJ2-2; possible D gene TRBD2, 6 bases. The CDR3 runs 19 residues. From germline, CDR1 is MNHEY and CDR2 SMNVEV (reference sequence). Trimming took off 1 base at V and 1 base at J, with 19 bases between the two ends.

This chain uses TRBV11-3 with TRBJ2-3; 10 nucleotides line up with TRBD2. J gave up 5 bases and V 4 bases, and 6 bases lay outside the gene matches. This CDR3 is built from 15 residues. From germline, CDR1 is SGHNT and CDR2 YENEEA. The CDR3 DNA follows: TGTGCCAGCAGCTGGAGCGGGGGGGCCGGAGATACGCAGTATTTT. Translating gives CASSWSGGAGDTQYF.

The rearrangement links TRBV9 to TRBJ1-2; 9 nucleotides line up with TRBD1. From germline, CDR1 is SGDLS and CDR2 YYNGEE. The CDR3 is 15 amino acids. The V gene end was trimmed by 0 bases and the J gene end by 3 bases; junction bases not matched to a gene: 3. DNA of the CDR3: TGTGCCAGCAGCGTAGAACAGGGGGCGGACTATGGCTACACCTTC. Protein: CASSVEQGADYGYTF.

The chain is built from TRBV2 and TRBJ1-5; D uncertain. The CDR3 covers 13 residues. The V gene's germline CDR1 is SNHLY and CDR2 FYNNEI. Trimming removed 1 base from V and 6 bases from J, with 7 bases in between. CDR3 sequence: CASSEVAVQPQHF. CDR3 sequence (DNA): TGTGCCAGCAGTGAAGTGGCCGTTCAGCCCCAGCATTTT.

A word on this clone: The sample holds other DNA sequences that translate to the same CDR3. CDR3 coding DNA: TGCAGCGTTCGCCCCTACGACCCCAGGGGGCAGTATCAAAAACTGTTTTTT. Its protein product is CSVRPYDPRGQYQKLFF. The chain recombines TRBV29-1 with TRBJ1-4; 8 nucleotides line up with TRBD1. The CDR3 is made up of 17 amino acids. The V gene's germline CDR1 is SQVTM and CDR2 ANQGSEA. Germline trimming cut 5 bases from V and 9 bases from J; bases unmatched to any gene: 20.

This clone was recorded once. The rearrangement joins TRBV9 to TRBJ1-5; D possibly corresponds to TRBD1 (5 bases). The CDR3 length is 16 residues. Trimming cost V 7 bases and J 4 bases, with 21 bases left between them. CDR1 and CDR2 (germline): SGDLS, YYNGEE. As DNA, the CDR3 is TGTGCCAGCGGGGCCCCCAAGTGGCGGAAGAATCAGCCCCAGCATTTT. Encoded protein: CASGAPKWRKNQPQHF.

The chain links TRBV15 to TRBJ2-7; 8 bases match TRBD2. Germline lookup yields CDR1 LNHNV and CDR2 YYDKDF (reference sequence). Trimming removed 11 bases from V and 2 bases from J; junction bases left unmatched: 8. The CDR3 sequence is 13 residues long. The CDR3 protein is CAVGGASPYEQYF. CDR3 in DNA: TGTGCCGTCGGGGGGGCTAGTCCCTACGAGCAGTACTTC.

This clone was seen a few times. V usage is TRBV4-3 and J usage is TRBJ2-1, with 7 bases lining up with TRBD2. The CDR3 is 15 amino acids. V dropped 4 bases and J dropped 0; count of bases not matched to a gene: 3. Germline CDR1 LGHNA, CDR2 YSLEER. The CDR3 DNA is TGCGCCAGCAGCCCGGGGGGAAGCTCCTACAATGAGCAGTTCTTC. Protein sequence: CASSPGGSSYNEQFF.

This clone was picked up a small number of times. This rearrangement joins TRBV6-5 to TRBJ2-4, with TRBD1 identical over 9 bases. Losses at the gene ends were 6 bases for V and 1 base for J; bases not matched to a gene: 4. CDR1 and CDR2 from the germline V gene are MNHEY and SVGAGI. The length of the CDR3 is 15 residues. CDR3 bases: TGTGCCAGCAGCCCACAGGGGGCGGCCAAAAACATTCAGTACTTC. Translated: CASSPQGAAKNIQYF.

V is TRBV7-8 and J is TRBJ2-2; TRBD2 aligns across 8 bases. The CDR3 is 16 amino acids. The V gene's germline CDR1 is SGHVS and CDR2 FQNEAQ. Trimming cost V 1 base and J 7 bases; bases outside gene matches: 8. CDR3 protein: CASSLVSGGQDGELFF. Here the CDR3 DNA reads TGTGCCAGCAGCTTAGTCTCGGGGGGGCAGGACGGGGAGCTGTTTTTT.

The genes are TRBV11-2 and TRBJ2-7, with D perhaps TRBD1 (6 bases). Germline V gene lookup returns CDR1 SGHAT and CDR2 FQNNGV. Trimming took off 5 bases at V and 0 bases at J, with 14 bases between the two ends. The length of the CDR3 is 15 residues. In DNA form, the CDR3 reads TGTGCCAGCAGCCCCAACAGGGCCTCCTCCTACGAGCAGTACTTC. This sequence encodes CASSPNRASSYEQYF.

The chain employs TRBV30 and TRBJ2-7; D remains ambiguous. The length of the CDR3 is 11 residues. Germline loops: CDR1 GTSNPN, CDR2 SVGIG (reference sequence). V was cut by 1 base and J by 7 bases, with 8 bases left in between. The CDR3, as DNA: TGTGCCTGGAGTGAAGTTCGGGAGCAGTACTTC. Amino acids: CAWSEVREQYF.

The gene calls are TRBV5-8 and TRBJ2-4; D is undetermined. V shed 0 bases and J shed 1 base, with 14 bases lying between them. The CDR3 length is 17 residues. Germline CDR1 is SGHTS and CDR2 is YDEGEE. Here the CDR3 reads CASSLAAGPGAKNIQYF. The CDR3 DNA reads TGTGCCAGCAGCTTGGCAGCCGGCCCCGGGGCCAAAAACATTCAGTACTTC.

This clone has more than one count but fewer than ten. The V call is TRBV27, the J call TRBJ1-2; D is possibly TRBD1 (5 bases). V dropped 2 bases and J dropped 6 bases, with 19 bases sitting between them. Germline CDR1 is MNHEY and CDR2 is SMNVEV (reference sequence). CDR3 length: 16 residues. The CDR3 loop is CASSLSSSFRVNGYTF. The CDR3 nucleotides read TGTGCCAGCAGTTTAAGTAGTTCTTTCAGGGTAAATGGCTACACCTTC.

There are a few counts of this clone. Here the CDR3 DNA reads TGTGCCAGCAGCCCCGGGGACAGGGTTACCTATGGCTACACCTTC. Residues: CASSPGDRVTYGYTF. The chain uses TRBV9 and TRBJ1-2, with 9 bases lining up with TRBD1. The CDR3 contains 15 residues. The germline V gene has CDR1 SGDLS and CDR2 YYNGEE. The ends lost 4 bases at V and 4 bases at J; junction bases unmatched: 8.

The V call is TRBV7-2, the J call TRBJ2-3, with D possibly matching TRBD2 (5 bases). The CDR3 sequence is 15 residues long. Trimming shortened V by 1 base and J by 4 bases, and 12 bases separated the two germline ends. CDR1 and CDR2 from the germline V gene are SGHTA and FQGNSA. This CDR3 is CASSLGAGGADTQYF. The CDR3 nucleotides are TGTGCCAGCAGCTTAGGGGCGGGCGGTGCAGATACGCAGTATTTT.

This clone was seen only once. The V gene is TRBV5-6, the J gene TRBJ1-2, with unresolved D. The CDR3 is made up of 14 amino acids. Germline CDR1 and CDR2: SGHDT and YYEEEE. Trimming removed 4 bases at V and 4 bases at J, with 14 bases between. CDR3 amino acids: CASSPARVPYGYTF. CDR3 nucleotides: TGTGCCAGCAGCCCCGCTAGAGTTCCCTATGGCTACACCTTC.

The table lists this clone with a few counts. The DNA of the CDR3 is TGTGCCAGCAGCCAAAGCCTAGCGGGAGGTTGGGCCTACAATGAGCAGTTCTTC. This gives the protein CASSQSLAGGWAYNEQFF. This rearrangement joins TRBV14 to TRBJ2-1, with 11 bases fitting TRBD2. The CDR3 is 18 residues long. The V and J ends lost 2 bases and 2 bases, in that order; junction bases with no gene match: 8. Germline CDR1 is SGHDN and CDR2 is FVKESK.

This clone has a handful of counts. CDR3 residues: CSLGGEGEETQYF. The CDR3, as DNA: TGCAGCCTCGGAGGAGAGGGGGAAGAGACCCAGTACTTC. V and J are TRBV29-1 and TRBJ2-5, with D possibly matching TRBD1 (6 bases). V was shortened by 8 bases and J by 3 bases, with 16 bases between the two germline ends. Per the germline V gene, CDR1 is SQVTM and CDR2 is ANQGSEA. The CDR3 totals 13 residues. Using reference TRBV29-1 and TRBJ2-5 for the parts outside the CDR3, the full variable domain is SAVISQKPSRDICQRGTSLTIQCQVDSQVTMMFWYRQQPGQSLTLIATANQGSEATYESGFVIDKFPISRPNLTFSTLTVSNMSPEDSSIYLCSLGGEGEETQYFGPGTRLLVL.

The rearrangement links TRBV10-3 to TRBJ1-3; a possible D gene is TRBD1 (6 bases). CDR3 size: 16 residues. Trimming took 3 bases from V and 1 from J, leaving 13 bases between them. Germline CDR1 is ENHRY and CDR2 is SYGVKD. CDR3 nucleotides: TGTGCCATCAGTGACCTTTCAGGGGCATCTGGAAACACCATATATTTT. It is translated as CAISDLSGASGNTIYF.